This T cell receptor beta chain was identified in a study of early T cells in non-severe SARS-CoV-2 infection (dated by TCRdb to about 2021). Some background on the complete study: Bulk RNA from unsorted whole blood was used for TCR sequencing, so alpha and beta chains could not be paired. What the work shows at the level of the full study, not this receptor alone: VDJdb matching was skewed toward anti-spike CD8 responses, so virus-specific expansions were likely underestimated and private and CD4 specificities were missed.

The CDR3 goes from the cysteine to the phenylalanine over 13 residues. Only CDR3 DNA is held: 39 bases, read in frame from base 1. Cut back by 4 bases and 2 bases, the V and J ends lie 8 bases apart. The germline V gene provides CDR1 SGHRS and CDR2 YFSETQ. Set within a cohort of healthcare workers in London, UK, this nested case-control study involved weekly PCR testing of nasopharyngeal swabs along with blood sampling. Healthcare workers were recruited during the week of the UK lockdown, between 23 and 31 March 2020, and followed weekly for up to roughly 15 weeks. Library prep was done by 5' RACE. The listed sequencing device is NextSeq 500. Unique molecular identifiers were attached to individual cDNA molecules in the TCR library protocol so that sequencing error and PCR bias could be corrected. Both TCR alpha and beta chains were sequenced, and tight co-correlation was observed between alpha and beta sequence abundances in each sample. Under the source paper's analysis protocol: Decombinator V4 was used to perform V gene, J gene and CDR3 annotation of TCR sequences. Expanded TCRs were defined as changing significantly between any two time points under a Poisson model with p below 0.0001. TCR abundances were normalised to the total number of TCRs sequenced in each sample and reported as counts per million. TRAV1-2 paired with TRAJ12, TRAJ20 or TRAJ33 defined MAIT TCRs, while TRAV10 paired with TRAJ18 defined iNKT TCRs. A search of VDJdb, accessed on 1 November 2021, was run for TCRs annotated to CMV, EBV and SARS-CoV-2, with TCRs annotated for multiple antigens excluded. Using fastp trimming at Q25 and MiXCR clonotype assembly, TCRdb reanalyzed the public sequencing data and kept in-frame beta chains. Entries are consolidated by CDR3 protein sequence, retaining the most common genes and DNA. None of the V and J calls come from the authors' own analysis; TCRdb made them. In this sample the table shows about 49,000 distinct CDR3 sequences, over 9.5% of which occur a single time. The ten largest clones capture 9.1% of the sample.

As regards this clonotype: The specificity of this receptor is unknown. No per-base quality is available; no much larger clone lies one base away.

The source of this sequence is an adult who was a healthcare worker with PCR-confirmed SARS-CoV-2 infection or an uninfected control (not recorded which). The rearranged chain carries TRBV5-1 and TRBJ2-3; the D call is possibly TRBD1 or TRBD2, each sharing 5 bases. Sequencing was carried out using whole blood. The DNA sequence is TGCGCCAGCAGCGGGGGATACACAGATACGCAGTATTTT. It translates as CASSGGYTDTQYF.